Listed below are T cell receptor beta chains from one sample, sequenced in a study of molecular identifiers for immune sequencing clone quantification. One entry per CDR3 protein results from TCRdb running MiXCR on the PCR reads. This table holds some 590,000 distinct CDR3 sequences, over 25% found once. Material: naive CD8+ T cells from blood, with Jurkat cell RNA spiked in. Source of these receptors: a human donor in good health. Some libraries in this study had Jurkat cell RNA spiked in. CDR3s include the opening cysteine and the closing phenylalanine or tryptophan. A D gene is named only where the DNA matches it firmly. Some rows have no size entry. The others give once, few or many, or a class for an expanded clone.

V	size	length	D	J	DNA	CDR3
TRBV20-1	.	16	TRBD1	TRBJ2-2	TGCAGTGCCATCCACCCGGACAGGGAGGACACCGGGGAGCTGTTTTTT	CSAIHPDREDTGELFF
TRBV4-1	.	16	TRBD1	TRBJ2-7	TGCGCCAGCAGCCAAGCGTCAGGGGGCCTTCAGAACGAGCAGTACTTC	CASSQASGGLQNEQYF
TRBV12-3/TRBV12-4	many	14	.	TRBJ2-3	TGTGCCAGCAGCTTGGCGGGACCCACAGATACGCAGTATTTT	CASSLAGPTDTQYF
TRBV7-8	.	15	.	TRBJ1-4	TGTGCCAGCAGCTTAGTGGGGCGGTCTAATGAAAAACTGTTTTTT	CASSLVGRSNEKLFF
TRBV6-2/TRBV6-3	.	12	TRBD1	TRBJ2-7	TGTGCCAGCAGTAGGGGGCTATACGAGCAGTACTTC	CASSRGLYEQYF
TRBV6-4	many	16	TRBD2	TRBJ2-3	TGTGCCAGCAGTGATTTTAGAGCGGGAGGCACAGATACGCAGTATTTT	CASSDFRAGGTDTQYF
TRBV6-2/TRBV6-3	.	17	.	TRBJ1-5	TGTGCCAGCAGTTACCCCTCCGCAGGCTATAGCAATCAGCCCCAGCATTTT	CASSYPSAGYSNQPQHF
TRBV14	many	15	.	TRBJ2-7	TGTGCCAGCAGCCAAGATAGTGGGGCATCCTACGAGCAGTACTTC	CASSQDSGASYEQYF
TRBV9	many	15	.	TRBJ2-7	TGTGCCAGCAGCGTAACCCCGGGGTACTCCTACGAGCAGTACTTC	CASSVTPGYSYEQYF
TRBV24-1	many	12	.	TRBJ2-7	TGTGCCACCAGTGCAGGGGACTACGAGCAGTACTTC	CATSAGDYEQYF
TRBV6-6	many	13	.	TRBJ1-5	TGTGCCAGCACGGTGTATAGCAATCAGCCCCAGCATTTT	CASTVYSNQPQHF
TRBV29-1	many	15	.	TRBJ1-4	TGCAGCGTTGAAGATGGAACCGACACTAATGAAAAACTGTTTTTT	CSVEDGTDTNEKLFF